This T cell receptor (beta chain) was recovered during a study of cytomegalovirus exposure and HLA in healthy donors. Study-level findings and limits: Researchers reported in a later analysis that a missense DCLRE1C variant was tied to TCR beta V- and J-gene trimming. In all likelihood, a cluster of highly shared sequence variants was a sequencing artifact. Researchers reportedly found TCR beta sequences accurately predicted most subjects' HLA-A and HLA-B alleles.

A remark on this clone: Its antigen remains unidentified.

In the PCR, 60 Vbeta and 13 Jbeta primers were used. The table came from immunoSEQ multiplex PCR; TCRdb's copy has only in-frame clones and leaves some out. The repertoire includes tens of thousands of clones, roughly 67% of them detected once, and roughly a fifth sits in the top ten. V shed 5 bases, J shed 2 bases, and the junction held 6 bases outside the gene matches. The CDR3 runs 15 residues. The germline V gene encodes CDR1 SGHTA and CDR2 FQGNSA. The sequenced sample consisted of PBMCs. This clonotype was sampled from a woman aged 50 to 65 in good health and CMV-seropositive. The V call is TRBV7-2, the J call TRBJ2-1; 7 positions agree with TRBD2. In DNA, the CDR3 is TGTGCCAGCAGCAGCGGCGGGGGTACCTACAATGAGCAGTTCTTC. Translating gives CASSSGGGTYNEQFF.